What follows are 9 T cell receptor beta chains derived from one specimen sequenced in a study of blood T cell repertoires in COVID-19. The repertoire was sequenced with immunoSEQ multiplex PCR; TCRdb's copy has only in-frame clones and lacks some. Among nearly 250,000 clones listed, 86% were seen once. Sequencing was performed on PBMCs or T cells enriched from blood (not recorded which). The receptors originated from a woman aged 45-60 years who had recovered from COVID-19.

V gene TRBV29-1 combines with J gene TRBJ2-3, with 10 nucleotides matching TRBD1. This CDR3 is built from 14 residues. Germline V lookup: CDR1 SQVTM, CDR2 ANQGSEA. V shed 3 bases and J 4 bases; nucleotides not matched to a gene: 4. The CDR3 reads CSVEGTGAADTQYF. As DNA, the CDR3 is TGCAGCGTTGAGGGGACAGGGGCCGCAGATACGCAGTATTTT.

The chain couples TRBV2 to TRBJ2-7; D is possibly TRBD2 (6 bases). Between the trimmed V and J ends, which lost 2 bases and 0 bases, there was a span of 11 bases. The CDR3 runs to 15 residues. From germline, CDR1 is SNHLY and CDR2 FYNNEI. In DNA form, the CDR3 reads TGTGCCAGCAGTGAATCGGGGGTTAGCTCCTACGAGCAGTACTTC. Its protein is CASSESGVSSYEQYF.

The chain recombines TRBV27 with TRBJ2-1, with TRBD2 matching over 13 bases. CDR3 length: 20 residues. Unmatched junction bases numbered 11, after V lost 3 bases and J lost 0 bases. CDR1 and CDR2 (germline): MNHEY, SMNVEV (reference sequence). CDR3 nucleotides: TGTGCCAGCAGTTTCCGGGTGGCGGGACTAGCGGGATTCTCCTACAATGAGCAGTTCTTC. As protein: CASSFRVAGLAGFSYNEQFF.

On this clone: One junction end disagrees with the germline gene, perhaps due to a read error. The V gene is TRBV18, the J gene TRBJ1-1; D remains unclear. The CDR3 has 12 residues. Per germline, CDR1 KGHSH and CDR2 LQKENI. The CDR3 DNA is TGTGCCAGCTCACCACGGACGGAGGGATGGCTCTTT. It encodes CASSPRTEGWLF.

This rearrangement joins TRBV19 to TRBJ1-5; D gene ambiguous. Germline CDR1 LNHDA, CDR2 SQIVND (reference sequence). This CDR3 comprises 15 residues. Trimming pared 5 bases from V and 0 bases from J, leaving 11 bases between. CDR3 bases: TGTGCCAGTAGTCCCCGGTGGGCTAGCAATCAGCCCCAGCATTTT. Its translation: CASSPRWASNQPQHF. The full variable domain, rest sourced from reference TRBV19 and TRBJ1-5, is DGGITQSPKYLFRKEGQNVTLSCEQNLNHDAMYWYRQDPGQGLRLIYYSQIVNDFQKGDIAEGYSVSREKKESFPLTVTSAQKNPTAFYLCASSPRWASNQPQHFGDGTRLSIL.

The chain recombines TRBV7-2 with TRBJ1-3; D ambiguous. The CDR3 sequence is 15 residues long. The V gene's germline CDR1 is SGHTA and CDR2 FQGNSA. V lost 1 base and J 1 base, leaving 8 bases between the germline ends. Here the CDR3 DNA reads TGTGCCAGCAGCTTAGGGCCCGGGTCTGGAAACACCATATATTTT. Residues: CASSLGPGSGNTIYF.

This chain links TRBV28 with TRBJ1-1; D uncertain. V shed 6 bases and J shed 3 bases, with 8 bases lying between them. This CDR3 comprises 12 residues. Looked up from germline, CDR1 is MDHEN and CDR2 is SYDVKM. CDR3 protein: CASRPRYTEAFF. DNA of the CDR3: TGTGCCAGCAGGCCCCGGTACACTGAAGCTTTCTTT. Using reference TRBV28 and TRBJ1-1 for the parts outside the CDR3, the full variable domain is DVKVTQSSRYLVKRTGEKVFLECVQDMDHENMFWYRQDPGLGLRLIYFSYDVKMKEKGDIPEGYSVSREKKERFSLILESASTNQTSMYLCASRPRYTEAFFGQGTRLTVV.

This sequence joins TRBV7-9 and TRBJ1-3; D gene unclear. Germline assignment: CDR1 SEHNR and CDR2 FQNEAQ (reference sequence). V lost 3 bases and J lost 3, with 9 bases in between. This CDR3 is 14 amino acids long. In DNA, the CDR3 is TGTGCCAGCAGCTTTAGGGAGGATGGAAACACCATATATTTT. It encodes CASSFREDGNTIYF.

This clone was counted only a few times. J is TRBJ2-7 and V is TRBV19, with a tentative D call TRBD2 (7 bases). Trimming removed 5 bases from V and 3 bases from J, with 17 bases in between. Germline values: CDR1 LNHDA, CDR2 SQIVND (reference sequence). This CDR3 is 15 amino acids long. CDR3 in amino acids: CASSPPRGGFYEQYF. The DNA of the CDR3 is TGTGCCAGTAGTCCCCCGCGCGGGGGCTTCTACGAGCAGTACTTC.